This T cell receptor beta chain was profiled in a study of T-cell reconstitution after alpha-beta-depleted transplantation in children. Study findings and constraints: Surviving recipient T cells and thymic progenitors underlay high day-60 TCRbeta diversity in some patients. The study reportedly traced alpha-beta T cells about two months after transplant to several hundred expanded graft clones. After one year, T-cell counts and TCRbeta diversity mostly came from new T cells.

The table lists this clonotype with many counts. The target antigen is unknown. Preparing the TCRbeta library involved the use of unique molecular identifiers. MiXCR, run by TCRdb on the PCR reads, gives a single entry per CDR3 protein. Here the sample spans about 250,000 distinct CDR3 sequences, 20% to 30% being singletons. CDR1 MNHEY and CDR2 SVGAGI come from the germline V gene. Unmatched junction bases numbered 9, after V lost 6 bases and J lost 8 bases. The CDR3 spans 14 residues. This receptor was obtained from a female patient aged 2-9 years who had a stem cell transplant for congenital amegakaryocytic thrombocytopenia, so the T cells may come from the graft donor. Sequencing used PBMCs, mostly from graft donor cells, obtained 360 days after TCRalphabeta/CD19-depleted stem cell transplant. V gene TRBV6-5 combines with J gene TRBJ2-2, with 7 bases aligning to TRBD1. The CDR3 sequence: CASSATGVLGELFF. In nucleotides, the CDR3 is TGTGCCAGCAGCGCAACAGGGGTTTTGGGGGAGCTGTTTTTT.